This TCR beta chain derives from a study of shared clonotypes between healthy human individuals. Study-wide points: Non-shared clonotypes had lower generation probabilities than clonotypes shared by all four sorted-subset donors.

Repertoires were generated with immunoSEQ multiplex PCR, while TCRdb's copy carries only in-frame clones and drops some. Of around 510,000 clones listed, roughly 95% were seen once; the top ten hold about 0.059%. Concerning this clone: Antigen unknown.

Germline V gene lookup returns CDR1 SGHNT and CDR2 YYREEE (reference sequence). With 5 bases removed from V and 0 bases from J, the gap between germline ends came to 11 bases. The CDR3 consists of 15 residues. Each sample came from a Caucasian adult donor living in Nashville, Tennessee. Negatively enriched CD4+ T cells were divided by CD45RA into naive and memory. This sequence originates from a woman aged 25 to 39 in good health. The source material was naive CD4+ T cells sorted from blood. Subset here: CD45RA+ positively selected. The chain combines TRBV5-4 with TRBJ2-2, with D tentatively TRBD1 (5 bases). Here the CDR3 reads CASSRQTSNTGELFF. The CDR3 nucleotides read TGTGCCAGCAGTAGACAGACTTCGAACACCGGGGAGCTGTTTTTT.